Reported below is one T cell receptor beta chain. It lacks a known antigen. No qualities accompany the bases; no much larger clone lies one base away. Spanning cysteine to phenylalanine, the CDR3 consists of 14 amino acids. Just the 42-base CDR3 DNA is kept, in frame starting at base 1. Cut back by 4 bases and 4 bases, the V and J ends lie 14 bases apart. CDR1 and CDR2 are read off the germline V gene as KGHSH and LQKENI. These data are taken from a study of blood T cell repertoires in COVID-19 (dated by TCRdb to the early 2020s). For the study in its entirety: Collaborator samples came from the United States, Italy and Spain and covered acute and convalescent phases of COVID-19. The prospective study material was composed of cDNA or gDNA derived from T cells, B-cell-depleted T cells, or PBMCs. Subjects who had been exposed to COVID-19, were actively infected with it, or had recovered from it provided the deeply sampled blood TCRbeta repertoires that made up the dataset. The repertoires were made available in a free public database intended to serve as a resource for research on the immune response to SARS-CoV-2. The samples were drawn from the first 160 participants of the ongoing ImmuneRACE study and from over a thousand subjects provided by 6 global collaborators. A de-identified subject ID, COVID-19 status, age in years and sex were almost always included in the sample metadata. Where HLA class I and class II types were available, the types were taken from metadata supplied by the sample provider, not from assay-based typing. Here is what the overall study found, with its caveats: How much clinical and demographic metadata was included differed by source and by participant, and the metadata was provided uncurated.

The immunoSEQ Assay, a bias-controlled multiplex PCR, was used to amplify TCRbeta CDR3 regions from genomic DNA. The source study handled its data this way. The number of nucleated cells in each sample was estimated by amplification of reference gene primers within the assay. Sequence reads were collapsed and filtered to measure the absolute abundance of every unique TCRbeta CDR3 rearrangement. For each sample, productive Simpson clonality was calculated as the square root of Simpson's diversity index across productive rearrangements. TCRdb holds this immuneACCESS table with in-frame rearrangements only. Some clones are missing; in checked studies, unresolved V genes explain under half, and the rest has no known cause. V, J and clone size were drawn from that table, and D and trimming were deduced from the DNA. Across this sample there are around 84,000 clones, with 75% to 85% seen only once. The leading ten clones occupy 12% of the sample.

Whole blood was collected in K2EDTA tubes by collaborating institutions according to the institutions' own protocols. Collaborator samples were shipped for TCRbeta analysis as frozen whole blood, isolated PBMCs, or DNA extracted from either sample type. The rearranged segments are TRBV18 and TRBJ2-7; a tentative D match to TRBD2 spans 5 bases. What was sequenced was peripheral blood. The receptor was isolated from a middle-aged woman with active or convalescent COVID-19. The sequence in DNA is TGTGCCAGCTCACGCTCAGTAAGGGAGTACGAGCAGTACTTC. Translated, it gives CASSRSVREYEQYF.